This T cell receptor (beta chain) was obtained from a study of T-cell reconstitution after alpha-beta-depleted transplantation in children. Unique molecular identifiers were used to barcode this TCRbeta library. MiXCR, applied by TCRdb to the PCR reads, yields one record per CDR3 protein. The table includes some 240,000 distinct CDR3 sequences, approximately 9.9% detected once. V was trimmed by 7 bases and J by 1 base, leaving 16 bases between them. The CDR3 totals 15 residues. Germline V gene lookup returns CDR1 SGHRS and CDR2 YFSETQ. This clonotype was picked up many times. Sequencing was performed on PBMCs from the stem cell graft donor, taken from the stem cell graft. The sequence derives from a human donor who donated a stem cell graft to a child with SCID. The chain recombines TRBV5-1 with TRBJ2-3; a possible D gene is TRBD1 (6 bases). The CDR3 loop is CASARTVLGTDTQYF. The CDR3 DNA reads as TGCGCCAGCGCAAGGACAGTCTTAGGCACAGATACGCAGTATTTT. Supplemented by reference TRBV5-1 and TRBJ2-3, the full variable domain reads KAGVTQTPRYLIKTRGQQVTLSCSPISGHRSVSWYQQTPGQGLQFLFEYFSETQRNKGNFPGRFSGRQFSNSRSEMNVSTLELGDSALYLCASARTVLGTDTQYFGPGTRLTVL.